The 20 T cell receptor beta chains given below trace back to one sample, sequenced in a study of OX40 agonist ivuxolimab in advanced cancers. Profiled with immunoSEQ multiplex PCR; TCRdb holds only in-frame clones, not every one. The table lists fewer than 120,000 clones, approximately 89% of them singletons. The sequencing used CD4+ or CD8+ T cells sorted from blood, collected in a trial of the OX40 agonist ivuxolimab. The receptor source for this set is an adult with an advanced solid tumor such as melanoma, head and neck, liver or kidney cancer.

This clone came up once. The V call is TRBV9, the J call TRBJ1-1; D might be TRBD1 (5 bases). Germline CDR1 reads SGDLS; CDR2 reads YYNGEE. Trimming removed 0 bases from V and 4 bases from J, with 10 bases in between. The CDR3 has 14 amino acids. CDR3 residues: CASSVDTGGTEAFF. The CDR3 nucleotides read TGTGCCAGCAGCGTAGATACGGGGGGCACTGAAGCTTTCTTT.

This clone is a singleton in its sample. The rearrangement links TRBV6-1 to TRBJ2-2; 10 bases map to TRBD2. Germline CDR1 and CDR2: MNHNS and SASEGT. There are 15 residues in the CDR3. V shed 9 bases and J 8 bases; nucleotides not matched to a gene: 12. CDR3 residues: CASQGLAGVGGELFF. DNA of the CDR3: TGTGCCAGTCAGGGGCTAGCGGGAGTTGGAGGGGAGCTGTTTTTT.

The V call is TRBV4-1, the J call TRBJ2-2; 12 positions agree with TRBD2. V shed 1 base and J 5 bases; nucleotides not matched to a gene: 8. The CDR3 spans 18 residues. In germline, CDR1 is MGHRA, CDR2 YSYEKL. The CDR3 spells CASSQGLAGVWGTGELFF. The CDR3 DNA reads TGCGCCAGCAGCCAAGGACTAGCGGGGGTCTGGGGAACCGGGGAGCTGTTTTTT.

This chain uses TRBV5-1 with TRBJ1-5, with a tentative D call TRBD1 (5 bases). The CDR3 runs 16 residues. CDR1 and CDR2 from the germline V gene are SGHRS and YFSETQ. Trimming took 0 bases from V and 6 from J, leaving 16 bases between them. The CDR3 here is CASSLAGGDGGQPQHF. The CDR3, as DNA: TGCGCCAGCAGCTTGGCCGGAGGGGACGGAGGTCAGCCCCAGCATTTT.

This rearrangement joins TRBV19 to TRBJ2-3; D ambiguous. The CDR3 covers 14 residues. Trimming took 3 bases from V and 0 from J, leaving 7 bases between them. The germline V gene has CDR1 LNHDA and CDR2 SQIVND (reference sequence). In DNA form, the CDR3 reads TGTGCCAGTAGTATCGAACTAAGCACAGATACGCAGTATTTT. Translation gives CASSIELSTDTQYF.

This clone was seen a few times. This chain uses TRBV5-4 with TRBJ2-6; 12 bases map to TRBD1. Germline V lookup: CDR1 SGHNT, CDR2 YYREEE (reference sequence). V lost 4 bases, J lost 3 bases, and 5 bases stayed unmatched. The CDR3 has 17 amino acids. This CDR3 reads CASSRGQGAHGANVLTF. In DNA, the CDR3 is TGTGCCAGCAGCAGGGGACAGGGGGCTCATGGGGCCAACGTCCTGACTTTC. Full variable domain (rest looked up from reference TRBV5-4 and TRBJ2-6): ETGVTQSPTHLIKTRGQQVTLRCSSQSGHNTVSWYQQALGQGPQFIFQYYREEENGRGNFPPRFSGLQFPNYSSELNVNALELDDSALYLCASSRGQGAHGANVLTFGAGSRLTVL.

The chain links TRBV7-2 to TRBJ1-3; TRBD1 matches 7 bases. Trimming at V came to 1 base and at J to 4 bases, leaving 7 bases not matched to a gene. The CDR3 spans 16 residues. Germline V CDR1 and CDR2: SGHTA, FQGNSA. Here the CDR3 DNA reads TGTGCCAGCAGCTTAGGACCAGGGGGTACCGGAAACACCATATATTTT. Translated, it gives CASSLGPGGTGNTIYF.

The V gene is TRBV9, the J gene TRBJ2-7; 11 nucleotides align to TRBD1. The junction had 9 bases not matched to a gene; V was cut back by 1 base and J by 6 bases. Germline values: CDR1 SGDLS, CDR2 YYNGEE. There are 16 residues in the CDR3. DNA of the CDR3: TGTGCCAGCAGCGTAAGGGTTGGACAGGGGGCCGGCGAGCAGTACTTC. Translating gives CASSVRVGQGAGEQYF.

The chain carries TRBV7-2 and TRBJ1-3; D unclear. The CDR3 totals 14 residues. Trimming took off 5 bases at V and 6 bases at J, with 14 bases between the two ends. Germline assignment: CDR1 SGHTA and CDR2 FQGNSA. The CDR3 loop reads CASSPTLSVNTIYF. The CDR3 DNA reads as TGTGCCAGCAGCCCCACCCTCTCAGTAAACACCATATATTTT.

This rearrangement joins TRBV13 to TRBJ2-5; 10 bases align to TRBD2. The CDR3 loop spans 15 amino acids. Germline CDR1 reads PRHDT; CDR2 reads FYEKMQ (reference sequence). The J segment lost 4 bases and the V segment lost 3 bases, leaving 5 bases of the junction unmatched. The CDR3 DNA follows: TGTGCCAGCAGCTTGAGGCTAGCGGGGGCAGAGACCCAGTACTTC. Encoded protein: CASSLRLAGAETQYF.

The chain carries TRBV14 and TRBJ2-3; no firm D call. V was shortened by 2 bases and J by 2 bases, with 5 bases between the two germline ends. CDR1 SGHDN and CDR2 FVKESK come from the germline V gene. The CDR3 has 13 amino acids. CDR3 loop: CASSQLPTDTQYF. The DNA for the CDR3 is TGTGCCAGCAGCCAACTCCCCACAGATACGCAGTATTTT.

The chain recombines TRBV6-1 with TRBJ1-3; the match to TRBD1 covers 8 bases. With V trimmed by 4 bases and J by 3 bases, 5 bases remained unmatched. The germline gives CDR1 MNHNS, CDR2 SASEGT. This CDR3 has 15 amino acids. The CDR3 coding sequence is TGTGCCAGCAGTGCACAGACAGGGGATGGAAACACCATATATTTT. Translated: CASSAQTGDGNTIYF.

About this clone itself: The junction departs from germline at one end; a sequencing error may be responsible. The CDR3: CASSLAGLTSYNEQFF. The CDR3 DNA is TGTGCTAGCAGCTTGGCGGGACTGACTTCCTACAATGAGCAGTTCTTC. The J gene is TRBJ2-1, the V gene TRBV7-7; a weak D match, TRBD2 (6 bases). The germline V gene has CDR1 SSHAT and CDR2 FNYEAQ (reference sequence). The CDR3 has 16 residues.

V gene TRBV5-4 combines with J gene TRBJ2-4; D might be TRBD1 or TRBD2, each matching 5 bases. The germline V gene has CDR1 SGHNT and CDR2 YYREEE (reference sequence). The V gene lost 2 bases and the J gene lost 2 bases, with 11 bases spanning the gap. The CDR3 covers 15 residues. In DNA, the CDR3 is TGTGCCAGCAGCTTCGAAGGGGAGACCAAAAACATTCAGTACTTC. This translates into CASSFEGETKNIQYF.

This clone has only a few counts. This chain links TRBV11-3 with TRBJ1-6; possible D gene TRBD1, 5 bases. This CDR3 comprises 14 residues. V was trimmed by 5 bases and J by 8 bases, leaving 13 bases between them. Germline V gene lookup returns CDR1 SGHNT and CDR2 YENEEA. The DNA of the CDR3 is TGTGCCAGCAGCCTCGGGACCGCACATTCACCCCTCCACTTT. This gives the protein CASSLGTAHSPLHF.

V gene TRBV4-3 combines with J gene TRBJ2-7; the D call may be TRBD1 or TRBD2 (7 bases each). The CDR3 totals 15 residues. Trimming shortened V by 0 bases and J by 6 bases, and 15 bases separated the two germline ends. Germline V lookup: CDR1 LGHNA, CDR2 YSLEER. CDR3 bases: TGCGCCAGCAGCCAAGATCTGCCAGGGGGGGGCGAGCAGTACTTC. Its translation: CASSQDLPGGGEQYF.

This chain uses TRBV4-1 with TRBJ2-1; D gene ambiguous. The CDR3 consists of 13 residues. V was trimmed by 4 bases and J by 2 bases, leaving 6 bases between them. The germline CDR1 and CDR2 sequences are MGHRA and YSYEKL. CDR3 protein: CASSPSPYNEQFF. The CDR3 coding sequence is TGCGCCAGCAGCCCCAGTCCCTACAATGAGCAGTTCTTC.

The chain is built from TRBV19 and TRBJ1-5, with TRBD1 as a possible D gene (6 bases). The CDR3 sequence is 16 residues long. Germline V gene data show CDR1 as LNHDA and CDR2 as SQIVND (reference sequence). The V gene lost 5 bases and the J gene lost 0 bases, with 14 bases spanning the gap. The CDR3 reads CASSHGQPYSNQPQHF. CDR3 bases: TGTGCCAGTAGTCACGGACAGCCATATAGCAATCAGCCCCAGCATTTT.

This chain connects TRBV6-5 to TRBJ1-3; D gene uncertain. This CDR3 region has 16 residues. CDR1 and CDR2 (germline): MNHEY, SVGAGI. The germline V and J ends were trimmed by 2 bases and 0 bases, with 11 bases remaining between them. The CDR3 nucleotides read TGTGCCAGCAGTTACGGGATTCCGGGCTCTGGAAACACCATATATTTT. The encoded protein is CASSYGIPGSGNTIYF.

The chain recombines TRBV9 with TRBJ1-3; no clear D. Germline CDR1 and CDR2: SGDLS and YYNGEE. The CDR3 length is 19 residues. V lost 0 bases and J lost 0, with 19 bases in between. CDR3 nucleotide sequence: TGTGCCAGCAGCGTAGAGAAGGGAGGATGGTTAACCTCTGGAAACACCATATATTTT. Its protein product is CASSVEKGGWLTSGNTIYF.